This T cell receptor beta chain is from a study of blood T cells in healthy people across ages. General study results and limits: A conclusive naive versus antigen-experienced comparison was prevented by the unsorted PBMCs. Roughly linear age-related decline in beta diversity appeared, significant by age 40.

In regard to this clonotype: Its cognate antigen is unknown.

Those donating, healthy Caucasian individuals from Russia, were aged roughly 6 to 100. CDR1 is SGHRS and CDR2 is YFSETQ in the germline V gene. V gave up 3 bases and J gave up 8 bases, with 14 bases separating them. The length of the CDR3 is 13 residues. It was with a sample-barcoded 5' primer and a J-beta primer mix that a second PCR of roughly 6 to 12 cycles was run. TCRdb recomputed calls from the 5' RACE reads with MiXCR, one row per CDR3 protein. The sample has hundreds of thousands of distinct CDR3 sequences; under 65% are singletons. Sequencing was done on a sample of blood. This sequence originates from a woman of 80 years or more in good health. V is TRBV5-1 and J is TRBJ1-2; D is possibly TRBD1 (5 bases). The DNA for the CDR3 is TGCGCCAGCAGCTCTACTTCGGACACCGGCTACACCTTC. Translating gives CASSSTSDTGYTF.